These 16 T cell receptor beta chains share one sample of origin, sequenced in a study of CD8 T cells in Susac syndrome. It was with random hexamers that about 0.45 to 1 ug RNA was reverse transcribed. TCRdb ran MiXCR on the immunoSEQ multiplex PCR reads and lists one entry per CDR3 protein. Of some 200,000 distinct CDR3 sequences in the sample, approximately 95% were seen once. Sequenced: CD8+ T cells from PBMCs. The receptors here all came from a human donor with Susac syndrome.

The chain has TRBV14 and TRBJ1-1; TRBD1 matches 8 bases. The length of the CDR3 is 15 residues. Per the germline V gene, CDR1 is SGHDN and CDR2 is FVKESK. The ends lost 5 bases at V and 4 bases at J; junction bases unmatched: 9. CDR3 coding DNA: TGTGCCAGCAGCATTCGACAGGGGATTAGCACTGAAGCTTTCTTT. The encoded protein is CASSIRQGISTEAFF.

V is TRBV29-1 and J is TRBJ1-3, with D possibly being TRBD1 (6 bases). V was shortened by 4 bases and J by 4 bases, with 11 bases between the two germline ends. Germline lookup yields CDR1 SQVTM and CDR2 ANQGSEA. The CDR3 totals 13 residues. In DNA form, the CDR3 reads TGCAGCGTTGTTGGGGGGCTCGGAAACACCATATATTTT. Amino acid sequence: CSVVGGLGNTIYF. The whole variable domain, remainder taken from reference TRBV29-1 and TRBJ1-3, is SAVISQKPSRDICQRGTSLTIQCQVDSQVTMMFWYRQQPGQSLTLIATANQGSEATYESGFVIDKFPISRPNLTFSTLTVSNMSPEDSSIYLCSVVGGLGNTIYFGEGSWLTVV.

The chain has TRBV20-1 and TRBJ2-5; the D gene could be TRBD1 or TRBD2 (5 bases each). Deletions cut 0 bases from V and 2 bases from J, with 10 bases between. Germline V gene data show CDR1 as DFQATT and CDR2 as SNEGSKA (reference sequence). This CDR3 has 14 amino acids. CDR3 DNA: TGCAGTGCTAGAGATGGGACGGGACAAGAGACCCAGTACTTC. Its protein is CSARDGTGQETQYF.

J is TRBJ2-7 and V is TRBV20-1, with D uncertain. The length of the CDR3 is 12 residues. Germline V CDR1 and CDR2: DFQATT, SNEGSKA (reference sequence). Trimming left V 6 bases short and J 0 bases short, with 9 bases between. CDR3 nucleotide sequence: TGCAGTGCCTGGATTTCCTCCTACGAGCAGTACTTC. This sequence encodes CSAWISSYEQYF.

This clonotype was recorded only once. The chain links TRBV25-1 to TRBJ1-1; D is ambiguous. Trimming cost V 6 bases and J 6 bases, with 11 bases left between them. The CDR3 is 12 amino acids. From germline, CDR1 is MGHDK and CDR2 SYGVNS. Written as DNA, the CDR3 is TGTGCCAGCAGCGGTGGCTTTCCTGAAGCTTTCTTT. This sequence encodes CASSGGFPEAFF.

As concerns this clonotype: The junction shows a germline mismatch at one end, possibly a read error. The V gene is TRBV5-1, the J gene TRBJ2-3; 9 bases map to TRBD1. CDR1 SGHRS and CDR2 YFSETQ come from the germline V gene. CDR3 length: 15 residues. The CDR3 DNA follows: TGCGCCAGCAGTCCGGGACAGGGTTACATTGATACGCAATATTTT. The encoded protein is CASSPGQGYIDTQYF.

The chain links TRBV28 to TRBJ2-6; D not certain. Germline CDR1 reads MDHEN; CDR2 reads SYDVKM. The CDR3 has 14 amino acids. Trimming removed 3 bases from V and 4 bases from J, with 7 bases in between. This CDR3 reads CASSFALGANVLTF. The CDR3 nucleotides are TGTGCCAGCAGTTTCGCCCTCGGGGCCAACGTCCTGACTTTC.

This clonotype has a single count. This chain uses TRBV11-2 with TRBJ1-1, with D possibly matching TRBD1 (6 bases). The CDR3 covers 14 residues. The germline gives CDR1 SGHAT, CDR2 FQNNGV. Between the trimmed V and J ends, which lost 3 bases and 1 base, there was a span of 9 bases. The CDR3 protein is CASSFLTGNTEAFF. In DNA, the CDR3 is TGTGCCAGCAGCTTCCTGACAGGGAACACTGAAGCTTTCTTT.

This chain joins TRBV12-3 or TRBV12-4 and TRBJ2-3; possibly TRBD1 for D (5 bases). V was pared by 5 bases and J by 2 bases, with 17 bases between. CDR3 length equals 16 residues. CDR3 bases: TGTGCCAGCAGTCCACCGGACACCGGCCTCACAGATACGCAGTATTTT. This gives the protein CASSPPDTGLTDTQYF.

The genes are TRBV20-1 and TRBJ1-3; tentative D call: TRBD1 (6 bases). CDR3 length equals 17 residues. Trimming took off 0 bases at V and 3 bases at J, with 18 bases between the two ends. The germline gives CDR1 DFQATT, CDR2 SNEGSKA (reference sequence). In DNA form, the CDR3 reads TGCAGTGCTAGAGATACCGCAGGGGATCTGATTGGAAACACCATATATTTT. Its translation is CSARDTAGDLIGNTIYF.

The gene calls are TRBV15 and TRBJ1-5, with TRBD1 as a possible D gene (5 bases). The CDR3 contains 14 residues. The V gene's germline CDR1 is LNHNV and CDR2 YYDKDF (reference sequence). V was clipped by 0 bases and J by 4 bases, with 7 bases between them. CDR3 protein: CATSRDKGNQPQHF. The CDR3 region has the DNA TGTGCCACCAGCAGAGATAAGGGGAATCAGCCCCAGCATTTT.

V gene TRBV28 combines with J gene TRBJ2-1, with 7 bases lining up with TRBD2. The CDR3 consists of 17 residues. Germline V lookup: CDR1 MDHEN, CDR2 SYDVKM. Trimming took 3 bases from V and 1 from J; bases not matched to a gene: 9. The CDR3 is CASSLELSGTSYNEQFF. The CDR3 DNA is TGTGCCAGCAGTTTGGAATTAAGCGGGACTTCCTACAATGAGCAGTTCTTC. The full variable domain, its missing parts supplied by reference TRBV28 and TRBJ2-1, is DVKVTQSSRYLVKRTGEKVFLECVQDMDHENMFWYRQDPGLGLRLIYFSYDVKMKEKGDIPEGYSVSREKKERFSLILESASTNQTSMYLCASSLELSGTSYNEQFFGPGTRLTVL.

The chain links TRBV20-1 to TRBJ1-1; no firm D call. Trimming left V 0 bases short and J 6 bases short, with 17 bases between. Looked up from germline, CDR1 is DFQATT and CDR2 is SNEGSKA (reference sequence). This CDR3 comprises 15 residues. The CDR3 nucleotides are TGCAGTGCTAGAGATTCGGGCAGGATATGGGCTGAAGCTTTCTTT. This encodes CSARDSGRIWAEAFF.

This rearrangement joins TRBV3-1 to TRBJ1-2; TRBD1 aligns across 10 bases. Germline CDR1 and CDR2: LGHDT and YNNKEL (reference sequence). V shed 4 bases and J 2 bases; nucleotides not matched to a gene: 10. CDR3 length: 17 residues. CDR3 DNA: TGTGCCAGCAGCCGGGGACAGGGGATAGAGGACAACTATGGCTACACCTTC. Amino acids: CASSRGQGIEDNYGYTF. Filled out from reference TRBV3-1 and TRBJ1-2, the complete variable domain reads DTAVSQTPKYLVTQMGNDKSIKCEQNLGHDTMYWYKQDSKKFLKIMFSYNNKELIINETVPNRFSPKSPDKAHLNLHINSLELGDSAVYFCASSRGQGIEDNYGYTFGSGTRLTVV.

The chain carries TRBV6-5 and TRBJ2-7; D perhaps matches TRBD1 (6 bases). Trimming left V 2 bases short and J 3 bases short, with 11 bases between. This CDR3 has 14 residues. Germline assignment: CDR1 MNHEY and CDR2 SVGAGI. The CDR3 loop is CASSYGRGGYEQYF. CDR3 nucleotide sequence: TGTGCCAGCAGTTACGGGCGAGGGGGCTACGAGCAGTACTTC.

The rearrangement joins TRBV9 to TRBJ2-4; 12 nucleotides align to TRBD1. J gave up 8 bases and V 3 bases, and 9 bases lay outside the gene matches. The germline V gene encodes CDR1 SGDLS and CDR2 YYNGEE. The CDR3 length is 16 residues. Here the CDR3 reads CASSATGTGGEDIQYF. The CDR3 coding sequence is TGTGCCAGCAGCGCCACCGGGACAGGGGGCGAGGACATTCAGTACTTC. Supplemented by reference TRBV9 and TRBJ2-4, the full variable domain reads DSGVTQTPKHLITATGQRVTLRCSPRSGDLSVYWYQQSLDQGLQFLIQYYNGEERAKGNILERFSAQQFPDLHSELNLSSLELGDSALYFCASSATGTGGEDIQYFGAGTRLSVL.